This T cell receptor beta chain was sequenced during a study of T cell repertoires in cytomegalovirus infection. For the study at large: The study used recently identified HLA-C-restricted and well-studied HLA-B-restricted CMV epitopes. Public TCR beta signatures were indicative of both CMV infection and a matching HLA type.

There are 16 residues in the CDR3. Germline loops: CDR1 ENHRY, CDR2 SYGVKD. V was clipped by 6 bases and J by 3 bases; unmatched bases: 10. Notes on the study in general: Clonotypes of TCR beta that were HLA-C-restricted and CMV-specific dominated the ex vivo response.

This clonotype was found a few times. Its antigen is as yet unknown. TCRdb called the reads again in MiXCR, with one record for every CDR3 protein. The top ten hold 13% of the sample, which has 350,000 to 400,000 distinct CDR3 sequences, nearly 35% seen once. The chain is built from TRBV10-3 and TRBJ1-2; the match to TRBD1 covers 10 bases. The receptor was isolated from a human donor in good health (CMV status not recorded). Some clones in this sample may be carry-over from other donors' samples. This material consisted of cultured PBMCs, taken from culture after CMV antigen stimulation. DNA for the CDR3: TGTGCCATCAGGGGGCCCGGGACAGGGGTAGACTATGGCTACACCTTC. Protein sequence: CAIRGPGTGVDYGYTF.